This is a list of T cell receptor beta chains from one sample in a study of regulatory T cells in long-lasting Graves disease. Using its own MiXCR run on the multiplex PCR reads, TCRdb lists one record per CDR3 protein. There are over 500,000 distinct CDR3 sequences in the sample; about 15% occur only once, and approximately 18% lies in the top ten. The sample also formed part of further work on T cells in Graves' hyperthyroidism and ophthalmopathy.

The sequenced sample was peripheral blood mononuclear cells (PBMCs), obtained at new diagnosis, from a patient treated with antithyroid drugs. Receptor source: a woman in her twenties or thirties with Graves disease. Each CDR3 is given with its conserved first and last residue. Some rows have no size entry. The others give once, few or many, or a class for an expanded clone.

cdr3_aa v_call cdr3_length clone_size
CSVGQGSEQFF TRBV29-1 11 few
CASSLSSGTSYNEQFF TRBV27 16 .
CSVGGSSGANVLTF TRBV29-1 14 few
CAARDRLGQPQHF TRBV19 13 .
CASRRQGSNTGELFF TRBV3-1 15 .
CASSLNGEQFF TRBV11-3 11 .
CASSPMANTGELFF TRBV7-3 14 .
CASSLGGLGLETQYF TRBV5-4 15 many
CTSSLASMPAYEQYF TRBV5-1 15 .
CASRNGLAGASYNEQFF TRBV2 17 many
CASSARGGGPHYEQFF TRBV9 16 few
CSADGAEQFF TRBV20-1 10 many
CSAPRWAGEGRGKLFF TRBV20-1 16 few
CASSTGQGVEKLFF TRBV19 14 many
CASSLLDNYGYTF TRBV28 13 few
CASSLTGQHMNTEAFF TRBV14 16 few
CASTEGGRTPYNEQFF TRBV28 16 many
CASSLWPTYGYGYTF TRBV28 15 once
CASRSPDSFTDTRYF TRBV6-1 15 .
CASSRGLAEILVGETQYF TRBV3-1 18 .
CASIGRVGEKLFF TRBV28 13 many
CASSLGTSPRDTQYF TRBV5-5 15 .
CASSLQGRSTEAFF TRBV12-3/TRBV12-4 14 few
CASRSGVVNTQYF TRBV28 13 many
CSARESWSAYNEQFF TRBV20-1 15 once
CASSLDRANYGYTF TRBV5-1 14 many
CASSLAAVELFF TRBV7-9 12 many
CASSSGQAGYGYTF TRBV12-3/TRBV12-4 14 many
CASSQVRGLAGVNNEQFF TRBV3-1 18 few
CASREEGSSYEQYF TRBV6-1 14 .
CASSITGFGANVLTF TRBV7-8 15 many
CASSFTLRTEAFF TRBV28 13 many
CASSVTTNTGELFF TRBV7-8 14 few
CASSSGLAGGGTDTQYF TRBV5-1 17 many
CASSGRGAGSGPRNTEAFF TRBV27 19 many
CASNPTGHPTNTF TRBV28 13 many
CASSFGASGRDEQYF TRBV12-3/TRBV12-4 15 .
CASSSNIDRNYGYTF TRBV5-1 15 .
CSVEVSGGTYEQYF TRBV29-1 14 .
CASSFGLGADNEKLFF TRBV12-3/TRBV12-4 16 few
CAGGAGPYNEQFF TRBV6-2/TRBV6-3 13 .
CARLKLAGVFEQYF TRBV2 14 many
CASSSTERKGRANTEAFF TRBV6-9 18 .
CASSRPGPQRSSQYF TRBV3-1 15 few
CASSQDRGRINSPLHF TRBV3-1 16 .
CASSVQGSNQPQHF TRBV28 14 many
CASSFGASGSNQPQHF TRBV12-3/TRBV12-4 16 many
CASSLIAADSTDTQYF TRBV7-3 16 .
CASSYSAIWGAYEQYF TRBV6-6 16 .
CASSSPPPQGANTGELFF TRBV5-1 18 .
CASSRGGSYNEQFF TRBV3-1 14 many
CASSLDPQGRELFF TRBV11-2 14 .
CASSPGVGNEQYF TRBV12-3/TRBV12-4 13 many
CASSTRTYEQYF TRBV19 12 few
CASSTTTDYGYTF TRBV6-1 13 many
CASRADRGPNNEQFF TRBV2 15 many